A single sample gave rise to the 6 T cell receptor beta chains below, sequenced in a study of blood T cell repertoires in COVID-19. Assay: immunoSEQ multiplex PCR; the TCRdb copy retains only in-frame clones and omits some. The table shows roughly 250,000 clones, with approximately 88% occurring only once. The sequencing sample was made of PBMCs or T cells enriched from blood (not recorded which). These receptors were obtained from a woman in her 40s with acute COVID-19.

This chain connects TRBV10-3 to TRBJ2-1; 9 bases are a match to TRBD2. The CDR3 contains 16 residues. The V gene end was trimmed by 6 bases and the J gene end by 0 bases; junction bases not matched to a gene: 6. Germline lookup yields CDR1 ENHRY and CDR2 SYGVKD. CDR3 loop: CAISSLGLASYNEQFF. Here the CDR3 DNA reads TGTGCCATCAGCTCCCTGGGACTAGCCTCCTACAATGAGCAGTTCTTC.

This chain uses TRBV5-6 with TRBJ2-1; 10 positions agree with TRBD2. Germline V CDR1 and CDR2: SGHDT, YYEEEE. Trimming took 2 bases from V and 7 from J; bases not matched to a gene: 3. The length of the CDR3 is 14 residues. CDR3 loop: CASSLAGGPNEQFF. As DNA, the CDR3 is TGTGCCAGCAGCTTAGCGGGAGGGCCAAATGAGCAGTTCTTC.

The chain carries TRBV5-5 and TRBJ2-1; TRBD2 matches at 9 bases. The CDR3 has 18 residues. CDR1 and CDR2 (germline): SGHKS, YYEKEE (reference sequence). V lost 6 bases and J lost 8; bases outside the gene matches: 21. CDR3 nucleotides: TGTGCCAGCACCCCGCGTCAGTGGGTAGCGGGAGTCGGGGATGAGCAGTTCTTC. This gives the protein CASTPRQWVAGVGDEQFF.

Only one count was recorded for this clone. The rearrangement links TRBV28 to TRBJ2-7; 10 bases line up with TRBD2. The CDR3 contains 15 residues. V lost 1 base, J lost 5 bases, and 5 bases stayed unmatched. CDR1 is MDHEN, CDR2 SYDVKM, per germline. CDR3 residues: CASSLLFGTSDEQYF. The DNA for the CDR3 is TGTGCCAGCAGTTTATTATTCGGGACTAGCGACGAGCAGTACTTC.

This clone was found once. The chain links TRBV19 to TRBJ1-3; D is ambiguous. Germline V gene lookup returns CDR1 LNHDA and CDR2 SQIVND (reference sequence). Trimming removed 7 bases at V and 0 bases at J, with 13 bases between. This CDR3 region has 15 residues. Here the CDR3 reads CASTSIPSSGNTIYF. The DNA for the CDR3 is TGTGCCAGTACCTCTATCCCGAGCTCTGGAAACACCATATATTTT.

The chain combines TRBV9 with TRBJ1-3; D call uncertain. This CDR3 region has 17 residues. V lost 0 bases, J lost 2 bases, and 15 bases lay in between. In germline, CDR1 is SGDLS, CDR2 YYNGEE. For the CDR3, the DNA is TGTGCCAGCAGCGTAGGTAGCCGTCTTATACCTGGAAACACCATATATTTT. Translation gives CASSVGSRLIPGNTIYF.